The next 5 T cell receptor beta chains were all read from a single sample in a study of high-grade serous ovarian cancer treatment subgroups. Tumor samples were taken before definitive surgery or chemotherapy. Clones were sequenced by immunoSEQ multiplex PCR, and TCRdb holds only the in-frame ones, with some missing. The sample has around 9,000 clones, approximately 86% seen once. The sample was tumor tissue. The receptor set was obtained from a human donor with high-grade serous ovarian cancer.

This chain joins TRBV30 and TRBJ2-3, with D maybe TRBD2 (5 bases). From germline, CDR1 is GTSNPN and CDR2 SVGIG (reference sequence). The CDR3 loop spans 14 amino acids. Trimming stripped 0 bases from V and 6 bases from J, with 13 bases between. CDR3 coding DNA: TGTGCCTGGAGTGTTAGGGAGCCGGACGATACGCAGTATTTT. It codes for CAWSVREPDDTQYF.

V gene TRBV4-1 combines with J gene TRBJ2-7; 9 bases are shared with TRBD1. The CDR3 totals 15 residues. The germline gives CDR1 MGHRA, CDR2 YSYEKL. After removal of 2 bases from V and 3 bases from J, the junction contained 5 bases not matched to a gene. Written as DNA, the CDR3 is TGCGCCAGCAGCCAACGACAGGGGGGGAACTACGAGCAGTACTTC. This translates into CASSQRQGGNYEQYF.

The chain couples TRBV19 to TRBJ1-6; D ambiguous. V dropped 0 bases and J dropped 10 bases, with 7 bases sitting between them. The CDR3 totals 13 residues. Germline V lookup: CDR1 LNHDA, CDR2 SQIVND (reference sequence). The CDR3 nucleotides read TGTGCCAGTAGTATAGATCAACGGTCACCCCTCCACTTT. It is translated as CASSIDQRSPLHF.

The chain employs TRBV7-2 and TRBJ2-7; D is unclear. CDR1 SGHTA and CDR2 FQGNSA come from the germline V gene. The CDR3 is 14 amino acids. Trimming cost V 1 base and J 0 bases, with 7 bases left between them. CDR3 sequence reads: CASSLGTLSYEQYF. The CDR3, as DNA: TGTGCCAGCAGCTTAGGGACCCTCTCCTACGAGCAGTACTTC.

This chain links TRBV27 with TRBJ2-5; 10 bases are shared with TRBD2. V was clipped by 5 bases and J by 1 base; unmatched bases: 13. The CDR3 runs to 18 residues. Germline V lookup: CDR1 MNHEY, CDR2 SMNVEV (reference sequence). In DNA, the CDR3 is TGTGCCAGCAGTCCCCGGTTTGGGTTAGCGGGGGGCCAAGAGACCCAGTACTTC. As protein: CASSPRFGLAGGQETQYF.